The next 23 T cell receptor beta chains were all read from a single sample in a study of T-cell memory formation after mild COVID-19. A single record per CDR3 protein comes from TCRdb applying MiXCR to the 5' RACE reads. The sample lists about 560,000 distinct CDR3 sequences; over 15% were seen once. Sequenced material: PBMCs or a T cell subset sorted from them (not recorded which). These receptors were collected from an adult woman who had mild COVID-19 (a few samples of this study predate the infection). Cell type and time point are not known.

Only a few counts were recorded for this clonotype. This chain links TRBV5-4 with TRBJ1-2; D is possibly TRBD1 (5 bases). The CDR3 runs to 14 residues. Germline V CDR1 and CDR2: SGHNT, YYREEE (reference sequence). The V gene lost 4 bases and the J gene lost 1 base, with 11 bases spanning the gap. CDR3 DNA sequence: TGTGCCAGCAGCGGGGCCCTGCTTAACTATGGCTACACCTTC. Its translation: CASSGALLNYGYTF.

This clonotype has more than one count but fewer than ten. The rearrangement joins TRBV6-5 to TRBJ2-6; tentative D call: TRBD2 (6 bases). The CDR3 has 16 amino acids. Germline lookup yields CDR1 MNHEY and CDR2 SVGAGI. Trimming stripped 4 bases from V and 0 bases from J, with 10 bases between. The CDR3 is CASSWGLLSGANVLTF. The CDR3 DNA sequence: TGTGCCAGCAGTTGGGGACTTCTCTCTGGGGCCAACGTCCTGACTTTC.

The CDR3 spells CASSLKGQPAFF. The CDR3 bases are TGTGCCAGCAGTTTAAAGGGACAACCGGCTTTCTTT. The chain combines TRBV12-3 or TRBV12-4 with TRBJ1-1; D is possibly TRBD1 (6 bases). V was shortened by 2 bases and J by 11 bases, with 12 bases between the two germline ends. CDR3 length equals 12 residues.

This clonotype has just a few counts. The V call is TRBV20-1, the J call TRBJ2-7; possible D gene TRBD2, 6 bases. This CDR3 has 13 residues. V gave up 4 bases and J gave up 2 bases, with 12 bases separating them. Germline V CDR1 and CDR2: DFQATT, SNEGSKA (reference sequence). CDR3 DNA: TGCAGTGCTATAACCGGGACTGCCTACGAGCAGTACTTC. Protein product: CSAITGTAYEQYF.

The chain has TRBV5-1 and TRBJ2-7; 11 bases align to TRBD1. CDR1 is SGHRS and CDR2 is YFSETQ in the germline V gene. CDR3 length: 15 residues. With V trimmed by 2 bases and J by 7 bases, 8 bases remained unmatched. The CDR3 DNA follows: TGCGCCAGCAGCTTTGTAGGACAGGGGGCGAAAGAGCAGTACTTC. This translates into CASSFVGQGAKEQYF.

The genes are TRBV11-2 and TRBJ1-2; TRBD1 agrees at 7 bases. CDR1 and CDR2 (germline): SGHAT, FQNNGV. There are 15 residues in the CDR3. With V trimmed by 3 bases and J by 4 bases, 8 bases remained unmatched. The CDR3 coding sequence is TGTGCCAGCAGCTTTTTGGGACAGCGATTCTATGGCTACACCTTC. Translating it yields CASSFLGQRFYGYTF.

The J gene is TRBJ2-5, the V gene TRBV24-1; the D gene is possibly TRBD2 (5 bases). This CDR3 is built from 14 residues. Per the germline V gene, CDR1 is KGHDR and CDR2 is SFDVKD. Trimming shortened V by 3 bases and J by 3 bases, and 10 bases separated the two germline ends. The CDR3 sequence: CATSDTVGEETQYF. The DNA for the CDR3 is TGTGCCACCAGTGATACGGTGGGAGAAGAGACCCAGTACTTC.

This clonotype was seen repeatedly, ten times or more. The rearrangement links TRBV18 to TRBJ2-7, with D hard to call. The CDR3 is 14 amino acids. The V and J ends lost 1 base and 2 bases respectively, with 9 bases between them. From germline, CDR1 is KGHSH and CDR2 LQKENI. CDR3 region: CASSPLETAYEQYF. For the CDR3, the DNA is TGTGCCAGCTCACCACTAGAGACGGCCTACGAGCAGTACTTC. Together with reference TRBV18 and TRBJ2-7, the CDR3 gives the full variable domain: NAGVMQNPRHLVRRRGQEARLRCSPMKGHSHVYWYRQLPEEGLKFMVYLQKENIIDESGMPKERFSAEFPKEGPSILRIQQVVRGDSAAYFCASSPLETAYEQYFGPGTRLTVT.

The chain uses TRBV12-3 or TRBV12-4 and TRBJ2-5, with 11 positions matching TRBD2. The V gene end was trimmed by 2 bases and the J gene end by 4 bases; junction bases not matched to a gene: 9. The CDR3 is made up of 17 amino acids. DNA for the CDR3: TGTGCCAGCAGTTTAAGCCTAGCGGGGGGCCCCGCAGAGACCCAGTACTTC. Translation: CASSLSLAGGPAETQYF.

This clonotype was seen once. The chain combines TRBV27 with TRBJ1-1; possible D gene TRBD1, 6 bases. Germline values: CDR1 MNHEY, CDR2 SMNVEV (reference sequence). The CDR3 extends over 16 amino acids. V lost 4 bases and J 1 base, leaving 16 bases between the germline ends. CDR3 sequence reads: CASSSYEGQPNTEAFF. The CDR3 coding sequence is TGTGCCAGCAGTTCCTACGAGGGACAACCGAACACTGAAGCTTTCTTT.

The chain joins TRBV28 to TRBJ1-4, with D perhaps TRBD1 (5 bases). The CDR3 length is 12 residues. V shed 1 base and J shed 13 bases, with 10 bases lying between them. CDR1 and CDR2 from the germline V gene are MDHEN and SYDVKM. CDR3 sequence (DNA): TGTGCCAGCAGTTTATCAGGGTATGGACTGTTTTTT. Amino acid sequence: CASSLSGYGLFF.

This clonotype has only a few counts. J is TRBJ1-2 and V is TRBV6-5; D remains unclear. Germline CDR1 is MNHEY and CDR2 is SVGAGI. The CDR3 loop spans 13 amino acids. The V end was cut by 8 bases, the J end by 7 bases, with 17 bases between. CDR3 bases: TGTGCCAGCCGAACCGCGGCTGCCTCTGGCTACACCTTC. As protein: CASRTAAASGYTF.

This clonotype was seen a handful of times. The chain recombines TRBV9 with TRBJ1-3, with D possibly TRBD1 on 5 matching bases. Germline CDR1 reads SGDLS; CDR2 reads YYNGEE. Deletions cut 1 base from V and 3 bases from J, with 11 bases between. The length of the CDR3 is 15 residues. As DNA, the CDR3 is TGTGCCAGCAGCGTATTCCAGGGTTTTGGAAACACCATATATTTT. Translated: CASSVFQGFGNTIYF. The complete variable domain, with remaining parts taken from reference TRBV9 and TRBJ1-3, reads DSGVTQTPKHLITATGQRVTLRCSPRSGDLSVYWYQQSLDQGLQFLIQYYNGEERAKGNILERFSAQQFPDLHSELNLSSLELGDSALYFCASSVFQGFGNTIYFGEGSWLTVV.

V gene TRBV3-1 combines with J gene TRBJ1-6; D might be TRBD1 (5 bases). Germline V gene sequence: CDR1 LGHDT, CDR2 YNNKEL (reference sequence). This CDR3 contains 15 residues. V was clipped by 4 bases and J by 9 bases, with 16 bases between them. The CDR3 loop reads CASSLGGQGVSPLHF. The CDR3 coding sequence is TGTGCCAGCAGCCTTGGTGGGCAGGGTGTTTCACCCCTCCACTTT.

Only a few counts were recorded for this clonotype. The chain employs TRBV12-3 or TRBV12-4 and TRBJ2-3, with D hard to call. This CDR3 contains 16 residues. V lost 3 bases and J lost 2, with 15 bases in between. CDR3 DNA: TGTGCCAGCAGTTTCCCTAAGGAGCATACCACAGATACGCAGTATTTT. Its translation: CASSFPKEHTTDTQYF.

This clonotype has only a few counts. V is TRBV7-2 and J is TRBJ2-3; TRBD1 agrees at 9 bases. J gave up 3 bases and V 5 bases, and 6 bases lay outside the gene matches. In germline, CDR1 is SGHTA, CDR2 FQGNSA. This CDR3 is built from 15 residues. The CDR3 sequence is CASSPDRGLTDTQYF. The DNA for the CDR3 is TGTGCCAGCAGCCCAGACAGGGGGTTAACAGATACGCAGTATTTT.

V and J are TRBV15 and TRBJ2-1; 7 nucleotides line up with TRBD2. The CDR3 totals 15 residues. With V trimmed by 0 bases and J by 7 bases, 6 bases remained unmatched. Germline V gene sequence: CDR1 LNHNV, CDR2 YYDKDF (reference sequence). The CDR3 is CATSRDVGGTNEQFF. The CDR3 DNA sequence: TGTGCCACCAGCAGAGATGTGGGAGGGACGAATGAGCAGTTCTTC.

As DNA, the CDR3 is TGCAGCGTTGAAGAGGGCCCGAGGGGCAACTATGGCTACACCTTC. Protein sequence: CSVEEGPRGNYGYTF. The chain carries TRBV29-1 and TRBJ1-2; possible D gene TRBD1, 5 bases. The germline CDR1 and CDR2 sequences are SQVTM and ANQGSEA. The CDR3 covers 15 residues. Between the trimmed V and J ends, which lost 0 bases and 2 bases, there was a span of 13 bases.

The CDR3 sequence: CASIVVGHTTYEQYF. The DNA of the CDR3 is TGTGCCAGCATTGTGGTGGGACATACCACCTACGAGCAGTACTTC. The rearrangement links TRBV6-1 to TRBJ2-7, with D possibly matching TRBD1 (6 bases). Germline V gene data show CDR1 as MNHNS and CDR2 as SASEGT. V shed 7 bases and J shed 2 bases, with 18 bases lying between them. The CDR3 is 15 residues long.

This chain joins TRBV5-1 and TRBJ2-3, with TRBD2 matching 11 bases. Germline CDR1 is SGHRS and CDR2 is YFSETQ. Unmatched junction bases numbered 6, after V lost 5 bases and J lost 1 base. This CDR3 has 16 residues. This CDR3 is CASRLAGGPGTDTQYF. Written as DNA, the CDR3 is TGCGCCAGCAGGCTAGCGGGAGGCCCTGGCACAGATACGCAGTATTTT. Full variable domain (rest looked up from reference TRBV5-1 and TRBJ2-3): KAGVTQTPRYLIKTRGQQVTLSCSPISGHRSVSWYQQTPGQGLQFLFEYFSETQRNKGNFPGRFSGRQFSNSRSEMNVSTLELGDSALYLCASRLAGGPGTDTQYFGPGTRLTVL.

This clonotype has more than one count but fewer than ten. V and J are TRBV7-3 and TRBJ2-1; 11 nucleotides match TRBD2. Germline lookup yields CDR1 SGHTA and CDR2 FQGTGA. J gave up 5 bases and V 0 bases, and 6 bases lay outside the gene matches. The CDR3 has 17 amino acids. CDR3 residues: CASSLTGGLAVNNEQFF. The CDR3 coding sequence is TGTGCCAGCAGCTTAACAGGGGGACTAGCGGTTAACAATGAGCAGTTCTTC.

This clonotype was observed a few times. V gene TRBV7-2 combines with J gene TRBJ2-4, with 7 bases lining up with TRBD2. The CDR3 covers 16 residues. Germline V CDR1 and CDR2: SGHTA, FQGNSA. The V segment lost 2 bases and the J segment 6 bases; nucleotides outside the gene matches: 10. In DNA, the CDR3 is TGTGCCAGCAGCTTATTGGTGGCGGGAGTTGGAAACATTCAGTACTTC. The encoded protein is CASSLLVAGVGNIQYF.

This chain connects TRBV4-2 to TRBJ1-1, with D perhaps TRBD1 (5 bases). Germline-derived CDR1 and CDR2 are LGHNA and YNFKEQ. V gave up 4 bases and J gave up 3 bases, with 12 bases separating them. The length of the CDR3 is 14 residues. In nucleotides, the CDR3 is TGTGCCAGCAGCCGGAGCGTCAGGGACACTGAAGCTTTCTTT. Its translation is CASSRSVRDTEAFF.